The 25 T cell receptor beta chains reported below all come from one sample, sequenced in a study of human thymus T cells. The method was immunoSEQ multiplex PCR; TCRdb's version includes in-frame clones alone and lacks a portion of them. The sample includes approximately 46,000 clones, over 90% of them seen just once. Sequencing was done on a sample of blood. Receptors were obtained from a girl less than two years old with a congenital heart defect but otherwise immunologically healthy.

The chain recombines TRBV21-1 with TRBJ1-1; whether TRBD1, the table's D call, matches the DNA was not checked. TRBV21-1 is a recognized pseudogene. The CDR3 runs 15 residues. CDR3 in amino acids: CASLGTGRGDTEAFF. Written as DNA, the CDR3 is TGTGCCAGCCTCGGGACAGGGAGGGGGGACACTGAAGCTTTCTTT.

V is TRBV29-1 and J is TRBJ2-5; TRBD2 agrees at 8 bases. V was clipped by 8 bases and J by 4 bases; unmatched bases: 12. Germline loops: CDR1 SQVTM, CDR2 ANQGSEA. There are 14 residues in the CDR3. The CDR3 loop reads CSFGGAGGPETQYF. The DNA of the CDR3 is TGCAGCTTCGGGGGGGCGGGAGGCCCAGAGACCCAGTACTTC. Based on the CDR3 plus reference TRBV29-1 and TRBJ2-5, the full variable domain is SAVISQKPSRDICQRGTSLTIQCQVDSQVTMMFWYRQQPGQSLTLIATANQGSEATYESGFVIDKFPISRPNLTFSTLTVSNMSPEDSSIYLCSFGGAGGPETQYFGPGTRLLVL.

The chain combines TRBV25-1 with TRBJ2-1; TRBD2 matches 11 bases. CDR1 is MGHDK and CDR2 is SYGVNS in the germline V gene. With 3 bases clipped from V and 5 bases from J, the junction kept 9 bases outside the gene matches. The CDR3 covers 17 residues. The CDR3 DNA follows: TGTGCCAGCAGTGATACGGTAGCGGGAGGGCCCGACAATGAGCAGTTCTTC. It encodes CASSDTVAGGPDNEQFF.

The gene calls are TRBV27 and TRBJ1-5, with D possibly TRBD1 on 5 matching bases. V lost 4 bases and J lost 4, with 14 bases in between. Germline CDR1 is MNHEY and CDR2 is SMNVEV (reference sequence). The CDR3 is 15 amino acids. CDR3 nucleotide sequence: TGTGCCAGCAGTTCACCAGGGTCTGGGAATCAGCCCCAGCATTTT. Its protein product is CASSSPGSGNQPQHF.

This chain's CDR3 is CASSFGASSYEQYF. The CDR3 nucleotides are TGTGCCAGCAGCTTCGGGGCCTCTTCCTACGAGCAGTACTTC. The V gene is TRBV11-2, the J gene TRBJ2-7; D might be TRBD1 or TRBD2, each matching 5 bases. Deletions cut 3 bases from V and 1 base from J, with 10 bases between. Germline lookup yields CDR1 SGHAT and CDR2 FQNNGV. The length of the CDR3 is 14 residues.

The J gene is TRBJ1-4, the V gene TRBV4-1; TRBD1 aligns across 7 bases. The CDR3 totals 14 residues. Germline CDR1 is MGHRA and CDR2 is YSYEKL. Trimming cost V 5 bases and J 4 bases; bases outside gene matches: 4. The CDR3 sequence: CASSGRQGNEKLFF. The CDR3 region has the DNA TGCGCCAGCAGCGGGAGACAGGGTAATGAAAAACTGTTTTTT.

The gene calls are TRBV6-6 and TRBJ2-1; D not resolved. CDR1 MNHNY and CDR2 SVGAGI come from the germline V gene (reference sequence). Trimming pared 2 bases from V and 6 bases from J, leaving 14 bases between. The CDR3 loop spans 15 amino acids. CDR3 sequence: CASSYPGSPFNEQFF. In DNA form, the CDR3 reads TGTGCCAGCAGTTACCCCGGTAGTCCCTTCAATGAGCAGTTCTTC.

The chain is built from TRBV9 and TRBJ2-7, with D possibly being TRBD2 (6 bases). From germline, CDR1 is SGDLS and CDR2 YYNGEE. CDR3 length equals 15 residues. The germline V and J ends were trimmed by 3 bases and 1 base, with 14 bases remaining between them. DNA for the CDR3: TGTGCCAGCAGCGCCGGGGGAGACTCTTCCTACGAGCAGTACTTC. Translation: CASSAGGDSSYEQYF.

This clone was counted a single time. V usage is TRBV5-4 and J usage is TRBJ2-7, with D possibly TRBD1 on 6 matching bases. Germline V gene sequence: CDR1 SGHNT, CDR2 YYREEE (reference sequence). The CDR3 has 18 residues. Trimming took off 4 bases at V and 4 bases at J, with 27 bases between the two ends. CDR3 protein: CASSLVGPGQSGVYEQYF. The CDR3 bases are TGTGCCAGCAGCCTCGTTGGCCCAGGACAGTCTGGGGTTTACGAGCAGTACTTC. Full variable domain (rest looked up from reference TRBV5-4 and TRBJ2-7): ETGVTQSPTHLIKTRGQQVTLRCSSQSGHNTVSWYQQALGQGPQFIFQYYREEENGRGNFPPRFSGLQFPNYSSELNVNALELDDSALYLCASSLVGPGQSGVYEQYFGPGTRLTVT.

This clone came up once. J is TRBJ2-1 and V is TRBV5-1; TRBD2 matches 8 bases. Germline assignment: CDR1 SGHRS and CDR2 YFSETQ. CDR3 length equals 15 residues. Trimming cost V 2 bases and J 1 base; bases outside gene matches: 2. The CDR3 protein is CASSLTGGSYNEQFF. The CDR3 region has the DNA TGCGCCAGCAGCTTAACGGGAGGGTCCTACAATGAGCAGTTCTTC.

The CDR3 reads CASSQDNRAQETQYF. The CDR3 nucleotides are TGCGCCAGCAGCCAAGATAACAGGGCGCAAGAGACCCAGTACTTC. The V gene is TRBV4-1, the J gene TRBJ2-5; D might be TRBD1 (6 bases). CDR3 length: 15 amino acids. Germline CDR1 MGHRA, CDR2 YSYEKL. Trimming pared 0 bases from V and 2 bases from J, leaving 10 bases between.

The rearrangement uses TRBV11-2 and TRBJ2-7; D gene unclear. Trimming pared 3 bases from V and 3 bases from J, leaving 3 bases between. CDR1 and CDR2 from the germline V gene are SGHAT and FQNNGV. The CDR3 loop spans 11 amino acids. CDR3 sequence: CASSFSYEQYF. CDR3 nucleotide sequence: TGTGCCAGCAGCTTCAGCTACGAGCAGTACTTC.

The CDR3 reads CASSPGQGRNTGELFF. CDR3 sequence (DNA): TGTGCCAGCAGCCCTGGACAGGGGAGGAACACCGGGGAGCTGTTTTTT. The V gene is TRBV5-6, the J gene TRBJ2-2; 9 bases map to TRBD1. This CDR3 region has 16 residues. V was clipped by 4 bases and J by 1 base; unmatched bases: 5. The V gene's germline CDR1 is SGHDT and CDR2 YYEEEE.

The chain employs TRBV5-4 and TRBJ2-3; weak D call: TRBD1 (6 bases). V dropped 6 bases and J dropped 1 base, with 12 bases sitting between them. From germline, CDR1 is SGHNT and CDR2 YYREEE (reference sequence). The CDR3 has 14 residues. CDR3 residues: CASTTSGGTDTQYF. The CDR3 region has the DNA TGTGCCAGCACGACGTCAGGGGGCACAGATACGCAGTATTTT.

The chain carries TRBV4-1 and TRBJ2-3; 7 bases fit TRBD2. Per germline, CDR1 MGHRA and CDR2 YSYEKL. The CDR3 runs to 14 residues. Trimming cost V 5 bases and J 7 bases; bases outside gene matches: 9. CDR3 amino acids: CASSTPSSGNTQYF. CDR3 DNA sequence: TGCGCCAGCAGCACTCCCTCTAGCGGAAATACGCAGTATTTT.

This clone has a single count. The chain recombines TRBV30 with TRBJ2-4; weak D call: TRBD2 (6 bases). CDR3 size: 15 residues. Trimming stripped 3 bases from V and 3 bases from J, with 15 bases between. Germline V gives CDR1 GTSNPN, CDR2 SVGIG (reference sequence). This CDR3 is CAWSGGVGGKNIQYF. CDR3 nucleotides: TGTGCCTGGAGCGGGGGAGTGGGCGGCAAAAACATTCAGTACTTC.

The V gene is TRBV19, the J gene TRBJ2-7, with D possibly TRBD2 on 6 matching bases. Germline CDR1 reads LNHDA; CDR2 reads SQIVND (reference sequence). Trimming took off 1 base at V and 1 base at J, with 8 bases between the two ends. The CDR3 runs 14 residues. The CDR3 DNA is TGTGCCAGTAGTATAGTGCGGGGATCCTACGAGCAGTACTTC. Amino acid sequence: CASSIVRGSYEQYF.

The J gene is TRBJ1-2, the V gene TRBV5-4; unclear D gene. The CDR3 extends over 11 amino acids. The germline gives CDR1 SGHNT, CDR2 YYREEE (reference sequence). V was clipped by 0 bases and J by 9 bases, with 6 bases between them. The CDR3: CASSLGRSYTF. The CDR3 bases are TGTGCCAGCAGCTTGGGCCGGAGCTACACCTTC.

The chain has TRBV5-1 and TRBJ2-1; 9 bases line up with TRBD2. Germline loops: CDR1 SGHRS, CDR2 YFSETQ. The CDR3 has 15 amino acids. V shed 1 base and J 10 bases; nucleotides not matched to a gene: 9. As DNA, the CDR3 is TGCGCCAGCAGCTTGTATTCGGGGACTAGCAAGGAGCAGTTCTTC. This sequence encodes CASSLYSGTSKEQFF. The whole variable domain, remainder taken from reference TRBV5-1 and TRBJ2-1, is KAGVTQTPRYLIKTRGQQVTLSCSPISGHRSVSWYQQTPGQGLQFLFEYFSETQRNKGNFPGRFSGRQFSNSRSEMNVSTLELGDSALYLCASSLYSGTSKEQFFGPGTRLTVL.

This rearrangement joins TRBV15 to TRBJ1-4; 7 bases are a match to TRBD1. Germline loops: CDR1 LNHNV, CDR2 YYDKDF (reference sequence). V was clipped by 6 bases and J by 0 bases; unmatched bases: 7. The CDR3 spans 16 residues. The CDR3 loop is CATRIPGTATNEKLFF. The DNA of the CDR3 is TGTGCCACCAGGATACCAGGGACAGCAACTAATGAAAAACTGTTTTTT.

The chain combines TRBV10-2 with TRBJ2-7, with 15 bases aligning to TRBD2. V shed 6 bases, J shed 5 bases, and the junction held 17 bases outside the gene matches. The V gene's germline CDR1 is WSHSY and CDR2 SAAADI. This CDR3 is 19 amino acids long. The CDR3 reads CASRDRVGLGLAGGDEQYF. CDR3 DNA: TGCGCCAGCAGGGACCGAGTTGGCCTGGGACTAGCGGGAGGCGACGAGCAGTACTTC.

This clone appeared once. The J gene is TRBJ1-1, the V gene TRBV5-1; D is ambiguous. The CDR3 runs to 16 residues. The V end lost 0 bases, the J end lost 0 bases, and 12 bases lay between the germline ends. CDR1 is SGHRS, CDR2 YFSETQ, per germline. CDR3 bases: TGCGCCAGCAGCTTGGAGCCCGCCAACATGAACACTGAAGCTTTCTTT. Translation gives CASSLEPANMNTEAFF.

V is TRBV25-1 and J is TRBJ2-7, with 10 positions matching TRBD2. J was trimmed by 2 bases and V by 3 bases; bases with no gene match: 4. CDR1 and CDR2 from the germline V gene are MGHDK and SYGVNS. This CDR3 region has 15 residues. The DNA of the CDR3 is TGTGCCAGCAGTGACACTAGCGGGACCCCCTACGAGCAGTACTTC. As protein: CASSDTSGTPYEQYF.

The genes are TRBV4-2 and TRBJ2-7; TRBD2 matches at 10 bases. V dropped 4 bases and J dropped 7; count of bases not matched to a gene: 7. CDR3 length: 14 amino acids. From germline, CDR1 is LGHNA and CDR2 YNFKEQ. The CDR3 nucleotides read TGTGCCAGCAGCCCCAGCGGGAGGGACCTGGAGCAGTACTTC. Its translation: CASSPSGRDLEQYF.

The chain has TRBV5-1 and TRBJ2-7; tentative D call: TRBD1 (6 bases). In germline, CDR1 is SGHRS, CDR2 YFSETQ. This CDR3 region has 18 residues. V lost 5 bases, J lost 5 bases, and 29 bases lay in between. This CDR3 reads CASSRGGIQGLKTDEQYF. The CDR3 region has the DNA TGCGCCAGCAGTCGCGGTGGGATACAGGGTCTAAAAACTGACGAGCAGTACTTC.